A single sample gave rise to the 8 T cell receptor beta chains below, sequenced in a study of radiation and T cells in renal cell carcinoma. Time point defined: baseline pretreatment blood. The treatment was: 15 Gy SBRT to primary tumor, nephrectomy 4 weeks later. Generated by immunoSEQ multiplex PCR, the TCRdb table keeps only in-frame clones and is missing some. The sample includes 100,000 to 150,000 clones, 80% to 85% of them seen just once. Specimen: blood, collected from a patient whose treatment included radiotherapy and nephrectomy. The receptors originated from a woman in her fifties or sixties with renal cell carcinoma.

This clone was seen just once. This chain links TRBV5-4 with TRBJ1-3; unclear D gene. Germline V CDR1 and CDR2: SGHNT, YYREEE (reference sequence). V lost 4 bases, J lost 4 bases, and 15 bases lay in between. This CDR3 has 15 amino acids. DNA for the CDR3: TGTGCCAGCAGCACTGACACCCTTGCAGGAAACACCATATATTTT. Encoded protein: CASSTDTLAGNTIYF.

The genes are TRBV2 and TRBJ2-5; either TRBD1 or TRBD2 may fit D (6 bases each). V gave up 3 bases and J gave up 4 bases, with 12 bases separating them. This CDR3 comprises 14 residues. Germline assignment: CDR1 SNHLY and CDR2 FYNNEI. CDR3 bases: TGTGCCAGCAGTGAGGGCAGGGGAGGAGAGACCCAGTACTTC. Translated, it gives CASSEGRGGETQYF.

The V call is TRBV6-6, the J call TRBJ1-1, with 7 positions matching TRBD1. The germline V gene has CDR1 MNHNY and CDR2 SVGAGI (reference sequence). The trim removed 6 bases at V and 4 bases at J, leaving 8 bases unmatched. CDR3 size: 14 residues. CDR3 in amino acids: CASSQTGPATEAFF. The CDR3 bases are TGTGCCAGCAGCCAGACAGGGCCGGCCACTGAAGCTTTCTTT.

The rearrangement links TRBV27 to TRBJ2-7, with D tentatively TRBD1 or TRBD2 (5 bases each). Trimming pared 2 bases from V and 4 bases from J, leaving 9 bases between. This CDR3 has 13 residues. Germline CDR1 reads MNHEY; CDR2 reads SMNVEV (reference sequence). The CDR3 here is CASSLGGIYEQYF. Here the CDR3 DNA reads TGTGCCAGCAGTTTAGGGGGTATTTACGAGCAGTACTTC.

The CDR3 DNA reads TGTGCCAGTAGTCCCCAACCGGGACTTCGCTCTGGAAACACCATATATTTT. Residues: CASSPQPGLRSGNTIYF. The rearrangement joins TRBV19 to TRBJ1-3; D might be TRBD1 (5 bases). V gave up 5 bases and J gave up 0 bases, with 17 bases separating them. Germline CDR1 and CDR2: LNHDA and SQIVND (reference sequence). This CDR3 region has 17 residues.

The chain recombines TRBV28 with TRBJ1-5; 9 positions match TRBD1. Germline V lookup: CDR1 MDHEN, CDR2 SYDVKM. The V segment lost 6 bases and the J segment 1 base; nucleotides outside the gene matches: 4. CDR3 length: 15 amino acids. DNA for the CDR3: TGTGCCAGCAGCTGGGGACAGGGAAGCAATCAGCCCCAGCATTTT. This codes for CASSWGQGSNQPQHF.

V and J are TRBV29-1 and TRBJ2-3, with D maybe TRBD1 (5 bases). The CDR3 consists of 14 residues. Germline CDR1 SQVTM, CDR2 ANQGSEA. V was cut by 5 bases and J by 3 bases, with 15 bases left in between. DNA for the CDR3: TGCAGCGTTTCACGGCAGGGTCAAACAGATACGCAGTATTTT. Residues: CSVSRQGQTDTQYF.

The chain has TRBV2 and TRBJ2-3, with unresolved D. Trimming took 7 bases from V and 0 from J, leaving 17 bases between them. Germline CDR1 is SNHLY and CDR2 is FYNNEI. CDR3 length: 16 residues. The CDR3 loop reads CASIERGYSSTDTQYF. In nucleotides, the CDR3 is TGTGCCAGCATCGAACGAGGATATTCTAGCACAGATACGCAGTATTTT.